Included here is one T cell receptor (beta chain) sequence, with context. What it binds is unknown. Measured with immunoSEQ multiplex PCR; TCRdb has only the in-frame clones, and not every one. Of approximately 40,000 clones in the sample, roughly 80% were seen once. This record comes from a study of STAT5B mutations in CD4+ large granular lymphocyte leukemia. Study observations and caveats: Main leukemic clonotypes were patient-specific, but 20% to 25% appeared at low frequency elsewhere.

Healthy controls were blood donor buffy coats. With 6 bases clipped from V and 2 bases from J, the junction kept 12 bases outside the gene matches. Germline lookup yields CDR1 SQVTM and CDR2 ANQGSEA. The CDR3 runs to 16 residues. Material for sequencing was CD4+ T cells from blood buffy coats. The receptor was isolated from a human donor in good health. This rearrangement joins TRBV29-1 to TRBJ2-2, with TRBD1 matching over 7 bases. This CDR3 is CSVHRGQSPNTGELFF. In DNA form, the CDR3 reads TGCAGCGTGCACAGGGGCCAGTCCCCAAACACCGGGGAGCTGTTTTTT.